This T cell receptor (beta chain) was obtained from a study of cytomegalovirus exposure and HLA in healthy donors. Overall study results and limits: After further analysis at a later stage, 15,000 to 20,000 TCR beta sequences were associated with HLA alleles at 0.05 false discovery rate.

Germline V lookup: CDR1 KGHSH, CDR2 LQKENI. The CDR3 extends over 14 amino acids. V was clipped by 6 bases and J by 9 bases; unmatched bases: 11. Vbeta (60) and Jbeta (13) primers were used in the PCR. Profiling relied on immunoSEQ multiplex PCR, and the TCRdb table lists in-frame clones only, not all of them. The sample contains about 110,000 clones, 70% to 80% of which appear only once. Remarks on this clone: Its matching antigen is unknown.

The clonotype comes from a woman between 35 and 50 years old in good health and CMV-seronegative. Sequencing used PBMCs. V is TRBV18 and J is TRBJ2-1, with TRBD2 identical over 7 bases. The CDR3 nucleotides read TGTGCCAGCTCGTCGGGGACTACCCTCGGTGAGCAGTTCTTC. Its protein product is CASSSGTTLGEQFF. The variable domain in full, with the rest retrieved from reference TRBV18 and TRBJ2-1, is NAGVMQNPRHLVRRRGQEARLRCSPMKGHSHVYWYRQLPEEGLKFMVYLQKENIIDESGMPKERFSAEFPKEGPSILRIQQVVRGDSAAYFCASSSGTTLGEQFFGPGTRLTVL.